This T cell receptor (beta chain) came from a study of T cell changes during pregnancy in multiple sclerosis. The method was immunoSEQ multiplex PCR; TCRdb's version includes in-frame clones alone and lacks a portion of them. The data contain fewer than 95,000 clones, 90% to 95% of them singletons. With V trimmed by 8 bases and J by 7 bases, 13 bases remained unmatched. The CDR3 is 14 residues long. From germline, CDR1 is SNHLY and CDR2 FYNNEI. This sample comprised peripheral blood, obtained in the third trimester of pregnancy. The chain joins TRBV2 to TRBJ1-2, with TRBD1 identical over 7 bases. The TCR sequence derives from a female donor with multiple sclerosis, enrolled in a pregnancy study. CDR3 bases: TGTGCCAGCTTTATTAGCGTAGGGGGCCGTGGCTACACCTTC. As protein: CASFISVGGRGYTF.